The 14 T cell receptor beta chains presented below share a single source sample, sequenced in a study of T-cell reconstitution after alpha-beta-depleted transplantation in children. Unique molecular identifiers were used to barcode this TCRbeta library. TCRdb re-derived calls from the PCR reads in MiXCR, one entry per CDR3 protein. The sample has 100,000 to 150,000 distinct CDR3 sequences, under 30% seen once. Sequences were derived from PBMCs, mostly from graft donor cells, sampled 180 days after TCRalphabeta/CD19-depleted stem cell transplant. The receptor source for this set is a male patient aged 2-15 years who had a stem cell transplant for chronic granulomatous disease, so the T cells may come from the graft donor.

The rearrangement uses TRBV5-1 and TRBJ1-1, with a possible D match to TRBD1 (5 bases). This CDR3 has 14 residues. V was cut by 2 bases and J by 2 bases, with 10 bases left in between. Per germline, CDR1 SGHRS and CDR2 YFSETQ. In DNA, the CDR3 is TGCGCCAGCAGCTTAGTGACAGTCAACACTGAAGCTTTCTTT. Amino acid sequence: CASSLVTVNTEAFF.

The genes are TRBV4-1 and TRBJ2-5, with a weak D call TRBD1 (5 bases). This CDR3 comprises 14 residues. Per the germline V gene, CDR1 is MGHRA and CDR2 is YSYEKL. The ends were cut back, 2 bases at V and 5 bases at J, with 12 bases in the middle. CDR3 amino acids: CASSQSGLWETQYF. The DNA for the CDR3 is TGCGCCAGCAGCCAATCAGGGCTTTGGGAGACCCAGTACTTC.

The rearrangement links TRBV20-1 to TRBJ2-7; tentative D call: TRBD2 (5 bases). This CDR3 is 11 amino acids long. Per germline, CDR1 DFQATT and CDR2 SNEGSKA (reference sequence). The V end lost 8 bases, the J end lost 6 bases, and 14 bases lay between the germline ends. CDR3 nucleotide sequence: TGCAGTATCCGCGGCGGGTCCGAGCAGTACTTC. Amino acid sequence: CSIRGGSEQYF.

V usage is TRBV20-1 and J usage is TRBJ2-7; TRBD2 matches 11 bases. The CDR3 loop spans 14 amino acids. The germline CDR1 and CDR2 sequences are DFQATT and SNEGSKA (reference sequence). Trimming removed 5 bases from V and 4 bases from J; junction bases left unmatched: 7. The CDR3 coding sequence is TGCAGTGCTTCCCTAGCGGGGGGCCTTTACGAGCAGTACTTC. Amino acids: CSASLAGGLYEQYF.

In regard to this clonotype: Being one base from a much bigger clone, this may be a read error. The rearrangement uses TRBV20-1 and TRBJ1-1; 7 bases are shared with TRBD1. Germline values: CDR1 DFQATT, CDR2 SNEGSKA (reference sequence). Trimming took 3 bases from V and 12 from J; bases not matched to a gene: 10. This CDR3 region has 12 residues. DNA of the CDR3: TGCAGTGCTAGTGGGGACAGAAGGGGATCTTTCTTT. It translates to CSASGDRRGSFF.

The chain couples TRBV20-1 to TRBJ2-3, with TRBD2 identical over 9 bases. CDR3 length: 17 residues. The junction had 9 bases not matched to a gene; V was cut back by 1 base and J by 1 base. Per the germline V gene, CDR1 is DFQATT and CDR2 is SNEGSKA (reference sequence). The DNA for the CDR3 is TGCAGTGCTAGAGGGACTAGCGTGTTTCCTGGCACAGATACGCAGTATTTT. Translation gives CSARGTSVFPGTDTQYF.

This chain links TRBV5-5 with TRBJ2-3, with 7 positions matching TRBD1. Germline V CDR1 and CDR2: SGHKS, YYEKEE (reference sequence). The CDR3 covers 15 residues. J gave up 4 bases and V 0 bases, and 5 bases lay outside the gene matches. This CDR3 reads CASSLVAGGADTQYF. The CDR3 region has the DNA TGTGCCAGCAGCTTGGTGGCAGGGGGAGCAGATACGCAGTATTTT.

This clonotype was seen ten or more times. The chain uses TRBV19 and TRBJ1-2; D gene unclear. Germline V gene data show CDR1 as LNHDA and CDR2 as SQIVND (reference sequence). The CDR3 extends over 13 amino acids. V gave up 5 bases and J gave up 5 bases, with 12 bases separating them. The chain's CDR3 is CASSAPEVYGYTF. CDR3 bases: TGTGCCAGTAGTGCCCCAGAGGTATATGGCTACACCTTC.

This clonotype has ten or more counts. This chain uses TRBV5-1 with TRBJ2-3, with 9 bases aligning to TRBD1. V shed 4 bases and J 3 bases; nucleotides not matched to a gene: 21. This CDR3 comprises 20 residues. From germline, CDR1 is SGHRS and CDR2 YFSETQ. The CDR3 sequence is CASSPLASFHRGRETDTQYF. The CDR3 DNA reads as TGCGCCAGCAGCCCGCTCGCTTCATTCCACAGGGGGCGCGAAACAGATACGCAGTATTTT.

This clonotype was counted ten times or more. CDR3 residues: CASSHRPGQELENSNQPQHF. The DNA for the CDR3 is TGTGCCAGCAGTCACCGGCCGGGACAGGAACTCGAAAATAGCAATCAGCCCCAGCATTTT. The chain couples TRBV27 to TRBJ1-5, with 8 bases lining up with TRBD1. This CDR3 spans 20 amino acids. With V trimmed by 5 bases and J by 0 bases, 18 bases remained unmatched. The germline V gene has CDR1 MNHEY and CDR2 SMNVEV (reference sequence).

The rearrangement uses TRBV12-3 or TRBV12-4 and TRBJ2-1; 12 bases map to TRBD2. The CDR3 is 15 residues long. The junction had 7 bases not matched to a gene; V was cut back by 7 bases and J by 6 bases. The CDR3 sequence: CASKLAGGLLNEQFF. The CDR3 DNA follows: TGTGCCAGCAAACTAGCGGGGGGACTCCTCAATGAGCAGTTCTTC.

This chain links TRBV29-1 with TRBJ2-1, with D tentatively TRBD2 (6 bases). The germline CDR1 and CDR2 sequences are SQVTM and ANQGSEA. Between the trimmed V and J ends, which lost 1 base and 1 base, there was a span of 20 bases. This CDR3 contains 18 residues. This CDR3 reads CSVEGVLVAGISYNEQFF. DNA for the CDR3: TGCAGCGTTGAAGGGGTGCTCGTTGCGGGGATTTCCTACAATGAGCAGTTCTTC.

The rearrangement links TRBV12-3 or TRBV12-4 to TRBJ2-7; perhaps TRBD2 as D (5 bases). With 3 bases removed from V and 5 bases from J, the gap between germline ends came to 23 bases. This CDR3 contains 17 residues. CDR3: CASSFYVGNETPNEQYF. CDR3 coding DNA: TGTGCCAGCAGTTTTTACGTCGGGAACGAAACCCCTAACGAGCAGTACTTC.

With regard to this clonotype: At one end the junction does not follow the germline gene, possibly because of a read error. J is TRBJ1-2 and V is TRBV5-1; D uncertain. This CDR3 region has 10 residues. CDR1 is SGHRS, CDR2 YFSETQ, per germline. DNA for the CDR3: TGCGCCAGCAGACCCCGGGAGGAGAGGTTT. This encodes CASRPREERF.